This T cell receptor (beta chain) is drawn from a study of T-cell memory formation after mild COVID-19 (dated by TCRdb to the early 2020s). Background on the whole study: TCR sequence clusters from the two donors were found to be largely donor specific. In a couple of donors, T-cell clones that expanded and contracted after mild COVID-19 were tracked by sequencing TCRalpha and TCRbeta repertoires over time. The cohort was made up of two young adult volunteers, one female and one male, who were previously healthy.

The instrument was an Illumina NovaSeq 6000. TCRalpha and TCRbeta cDNA libraries were constructed by 5'RACE with constant-segment primers, with sample barcodes and unique molecular identifiers being introduced. Trizol reagent was used to extract RNA from every sample. Library amplification was performed in two PCR steps, and a second sample barcode and Illumina TruSeq adapters were introduced in the second step. Sequencing of the libraries was done on an Illumina NovaSeq, producing 2 x 150 bp paired-end reads. Per the authors' processing: The reads were demultiplexed and collapsed into UMI-guided consensus sequences using migec v1.2.7. Using mixcr v2.1.11, the UMI consensuses were aligned to TRA and TRB V and J templates and assembled into clonotypes. A clonotype was counted as expanded or contracted only when both edgeR and NoisET called the clonotype significant, with the noise models trained on biological replicates. For edgeR calls, the thresholds were a false discovery rate-adjusted p below 0.01 and a log2 fold-change of 1. PCA with hierarchical clustering of max-normalized trajectories of the 1000 most abundant clonotypes was used as exploratory dynamics analysis. Separately sequenced CD4+ and CD8+ repertoires were used to assign the CD4 or CD8 phenotype of responding clones. TCRdb took the public reads, trimmed them with fastp at Q25, ran MiXCR for clone calling and kept in-frame beta chains. Each record represents a unique CDR3 protein, reported with the most common genes and DNA among its rows. TCRdb, not the authors, supplied the V and J calls. The sample has fewer than 700,000 distinct CDR3 sequences on record, approximately 19% of them singletons. The ten largest clones represent 12% of the sample.

This clonotype was counted only a few times. Which antigen it targets is not known. The germline gene is not matched at one end of the junction; a read error may be the cause. CDR1 and CDR2, per the germline V gene, are SGHDT and YYEEEE. The CDR3 has 16 amino acids, counting the end cysteine and phenylalanine. Only the CDR3 part of the read is kept: 48 bases, read in frame from the first base. What the research found in general, with its limitations: The study included only two mild cases, and larger cohorts that include severe cases with pre-infection samples were judged to be necessary. Contracting CD4+ clones turned up mainly in the CM and EM memory subsets, whereas EMRA was where CD8+ clones were enriched. Some responding clones were detected in pre-infection memory, suggesting pre-existing cross-reactive memory T cells joined the SARS-CoV-2 response. Balanced CD4/CD8 phenotypes were observed for clones contracting from day 15 to 85, whereas a bias towards CD4+ was observed for a second wave of clones expanding from day 15 to 37. SARS-CoV-2 specificity was not confirmed for the second-wave clones peaking on day 37.

Ficoll-Paque density gradient centrifugation was the method used to isolate PBMCs. The sequence is built from TRBV5-6 and TRBJ1-3, with the D gene call left open. The sequence was collected from an adult woman who had mild COVID-19 (a few samples of this study predate the infection). The sample titles of this study are shuffled in the database, so cell type and time point are left out; the donor was told from shared clones. Sequenced sample: PBMCs or a T cell subset sorted from them (not recorded which). The CDR3 reads CASSSADGVSRNTIYF. The DNA sequence follows: TGTGCCAGCAGCTCGGCCGACGGGGTCTCTAGAAACACCATATATTTT.